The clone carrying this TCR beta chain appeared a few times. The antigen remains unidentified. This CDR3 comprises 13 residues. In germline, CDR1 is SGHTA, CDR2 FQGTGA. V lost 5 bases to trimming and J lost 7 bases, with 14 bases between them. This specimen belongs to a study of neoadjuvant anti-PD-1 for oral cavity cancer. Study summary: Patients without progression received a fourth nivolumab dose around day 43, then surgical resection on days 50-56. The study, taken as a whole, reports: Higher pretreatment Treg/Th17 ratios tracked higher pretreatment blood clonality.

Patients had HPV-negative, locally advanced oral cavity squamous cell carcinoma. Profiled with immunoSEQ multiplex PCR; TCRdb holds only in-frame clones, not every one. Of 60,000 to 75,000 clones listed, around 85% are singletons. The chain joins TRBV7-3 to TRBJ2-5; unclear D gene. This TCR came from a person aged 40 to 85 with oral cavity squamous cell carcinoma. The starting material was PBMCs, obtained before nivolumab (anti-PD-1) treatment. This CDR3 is CASSVDPRRTQYF. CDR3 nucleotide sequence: TGTGCCAGCAGCGTGGACCCCCGAAGGACCCAGTACTTC.